Sequencing of this TCR beta chain was carried out in a study of blood T cell repertoires in COVID-19. Study in general: The cDNA or gDNA used as material had been derived from T cells, B-cell-depleted T cells, or PBMCs.

Sequenced by immunoSEQ multiplex PCR; TCRdb stores in-frame clones only, minus some. The sample has about 200,000 clones, 80% to 90% seen once; the top ten hold under 3%. The V and J ends lost 3 bases and 0 bases, in that order; junction bases with no gene match: 8. The CDR3 totals 19 residues. In germline, CDR1 is LNHDA, CDR2 SQIVND (reference sequence). Living in 24 US areas, the participants were between roughly 18 and 89 years of age. This clonotype was obtained from a woman between 35 and 50 years old with acute COVID-19. Sequenced: PBMCs or T cells enriched from blood (not recorded which). V and J are TRBV19 and TRBJ2-2, with TRBD2 matching 12 bases. The CDR3 bases are TGTGCCAGTAGTATTGGATCTAGCGGGGGGGCATCGAACACCGGGGAGCTGTTTTTT. Amino acids: CASSIGSSGGASNTGELFF.